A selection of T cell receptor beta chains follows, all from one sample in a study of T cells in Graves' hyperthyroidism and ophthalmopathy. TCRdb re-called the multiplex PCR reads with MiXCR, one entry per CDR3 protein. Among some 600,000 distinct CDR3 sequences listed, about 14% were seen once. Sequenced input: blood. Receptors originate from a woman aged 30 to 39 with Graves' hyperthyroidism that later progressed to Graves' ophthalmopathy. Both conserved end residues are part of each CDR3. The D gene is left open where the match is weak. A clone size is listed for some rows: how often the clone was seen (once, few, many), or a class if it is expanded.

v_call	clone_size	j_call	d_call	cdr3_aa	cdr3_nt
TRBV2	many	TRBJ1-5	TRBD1	CASSSQGGNQPQHF	TGTGCCAGCAGTTCTCAGGGGGGTAATCAGCCCCAGCATTTT
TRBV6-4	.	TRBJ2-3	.	CTREEPRLDNTQYF	TGTACCCGCGAAGAACCCCGACTCGACAATACGCAGTATTTT
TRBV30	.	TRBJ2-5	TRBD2	CAWSQLLAGASETQYF	TGTGCCTGGAGTCAACTACTAGCGGGAGCTTCAGAGACCCAGTACTTC
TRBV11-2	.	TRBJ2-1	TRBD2	CASSLVGGPNEQFF	TGTGCCAGCAGCCTAGTGGGAGGGCCGAATGAGCAGTTCTTC
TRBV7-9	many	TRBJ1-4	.	CASSKVSGDEEKLFF	TGTGCCAGCAGCAAAGTATCGGGTGACGAGGAAAAACTGTTTTTT
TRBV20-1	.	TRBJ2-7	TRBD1	CSARAPGQGYYEQYF	TGCAGTGCTAGAGCTCCGGGACAGGGGTACTACGAGCAGTACTTC
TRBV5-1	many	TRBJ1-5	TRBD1	CASSSGQEDQPQHF	TGCGCCAGCAGCTCGGGACAGGAAGATCAGCCCCAGCATTTT
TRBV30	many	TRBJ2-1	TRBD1	CAGIDLRTGVQNEQFF	TGTGCCGGGATTGACCTTCGGACAGGGGTGCAAAATGAGCAGTTCTTC
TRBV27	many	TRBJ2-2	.	CASSLLQSDTGELFF	TGTGCCAGCAGTTTACTGCAGTCCGACACCGGGGAGCTGTTTTTT
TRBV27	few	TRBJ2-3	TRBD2	CASSFLSGRADTQYF	TGTGCCAGCAGTTTCCTCAGCGGGAGGGCAGATACGCAGTATTTT
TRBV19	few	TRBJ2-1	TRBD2	CASRLSGGYYNEQFF	TGTGCCAGTCGGCTTAGCGGGGGATATTACAATGAGCAGTTCTTC
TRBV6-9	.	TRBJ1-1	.	CASSYTGGRGFSEAFF	TGTGCCAGCAGTTACACCGGGGGGCGAGGGTTTTCTGAAGCTTTCTTT